The 2 T cell receptor beta chains presented below share a single source sample, sequenced in a study of T-cell reconstitution after alpha-beta-depleted transplantation in children. Library preparation (for TCRbeta) was performed with unique molecular identifiers. Each CDR3 protein gets one entry after TCRdb re-called the PCR reads with MiXCR. Found here are about 400,000 distinct CDR3 sequences, under 20% of them singletons; the top ten hold less than 30%. The sequences come from PBMCs, mostly from graft donor cells, collected 360 days after TCRalphabeta/CD19-depleted stem cell transplant. Receptor source: a boy under two years old who had a stem cell transplant for Wiskott-Aldrich syndrome, so the T cells may come from the graft donor.

The sample holds many counts of this clonotype. The chain combines TRBV12-3 or TRBV12-4 with TRBJ2-2, with D perhaps TRBD2 (6 bases). V was cut by 4 bases and J by 4 bases, with 16 bases left in between. The CDR3 loop spans 16 amino acids. The CDR3 DNA is TGTGCCAGCAGTTCCTACCTCCGGGAGAGCACCGGGGAGCTGTTTTTT. This translates into CASSSYLRESTGELFF.

The V and J genes are TRBV6-2 or TRBV6-3 and TRBJ2-1; TRBD2 aligns across 12 bases. The CDR3 loop spans 18 amino acids. Germline V gene data show CDR1 as MNHEY and CDR2 as SVGEGT. Germline trimming cut 4 bases from V and 2 bases from J; bases unmatched to any gene: 9. CDR3: CASSSRLAGVVPYNEQFF. The CDR3 region has the DNA TGTGCCAGCAGTTCGCGACTAGCGGGAGTCGTCCCCTACAATGAGCAGTTCTTC.